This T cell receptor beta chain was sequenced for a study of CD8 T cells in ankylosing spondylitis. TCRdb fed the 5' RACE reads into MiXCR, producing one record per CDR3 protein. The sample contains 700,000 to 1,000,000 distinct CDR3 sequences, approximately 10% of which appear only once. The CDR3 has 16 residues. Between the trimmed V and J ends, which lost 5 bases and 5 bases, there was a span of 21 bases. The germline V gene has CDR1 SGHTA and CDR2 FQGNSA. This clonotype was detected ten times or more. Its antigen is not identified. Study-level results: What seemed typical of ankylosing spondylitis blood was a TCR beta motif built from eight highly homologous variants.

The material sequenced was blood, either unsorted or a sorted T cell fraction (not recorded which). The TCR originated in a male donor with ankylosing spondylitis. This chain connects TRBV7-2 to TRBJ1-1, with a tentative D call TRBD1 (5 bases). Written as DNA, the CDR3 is TGTGCCAGCAGCCTAACTGCGGGGGGATGGACAACTGAAGCTTTCTTT. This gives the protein CASSLTAGGWTTEAFF. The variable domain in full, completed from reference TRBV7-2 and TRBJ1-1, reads GAGVSQSPSNKVTEKGKDVELRCDPISGHTALYWYRQSLGQGLEFLIYFQGNSAPDKSGLPSDRFSAERTGGSVSTLTIQRTQQEDSAVYLCASSLTAGGWTTEAFFGQGTRLTVV.